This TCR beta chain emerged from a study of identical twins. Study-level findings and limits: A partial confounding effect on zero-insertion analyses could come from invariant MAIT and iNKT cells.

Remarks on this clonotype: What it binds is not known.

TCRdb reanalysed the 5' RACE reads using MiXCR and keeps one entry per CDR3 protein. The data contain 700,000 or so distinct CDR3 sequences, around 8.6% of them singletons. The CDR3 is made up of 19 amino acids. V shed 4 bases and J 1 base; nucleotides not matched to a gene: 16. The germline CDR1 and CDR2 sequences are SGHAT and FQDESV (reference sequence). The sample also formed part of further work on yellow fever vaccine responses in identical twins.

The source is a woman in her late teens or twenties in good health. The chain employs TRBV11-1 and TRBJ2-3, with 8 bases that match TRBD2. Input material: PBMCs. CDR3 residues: CASSWTTSALRIGTDTQYF. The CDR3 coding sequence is TGTGCCAGCAGCTGGACGACTAGCGCCCTGCGAATAGGCACAGATACGCAGTATTTT.